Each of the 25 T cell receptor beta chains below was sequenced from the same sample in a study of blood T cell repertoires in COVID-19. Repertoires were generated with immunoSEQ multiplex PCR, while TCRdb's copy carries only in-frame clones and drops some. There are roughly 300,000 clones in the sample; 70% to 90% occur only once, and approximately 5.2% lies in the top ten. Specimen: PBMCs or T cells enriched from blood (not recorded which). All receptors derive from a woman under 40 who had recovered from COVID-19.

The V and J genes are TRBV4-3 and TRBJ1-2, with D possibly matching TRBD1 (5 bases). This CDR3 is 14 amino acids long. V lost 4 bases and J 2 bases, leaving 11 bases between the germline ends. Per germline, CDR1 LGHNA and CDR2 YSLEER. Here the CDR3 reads CASSLGAVNYGYTF. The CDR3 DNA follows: TGCGCCAGCAGCCTTGGGGCGGTAAACTATGGCTACACCTTC.

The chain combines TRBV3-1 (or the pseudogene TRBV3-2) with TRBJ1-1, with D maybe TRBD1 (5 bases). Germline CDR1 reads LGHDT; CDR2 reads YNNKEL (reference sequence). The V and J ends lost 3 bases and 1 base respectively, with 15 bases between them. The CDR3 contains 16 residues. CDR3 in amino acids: CASSHPWGEANTEAFF. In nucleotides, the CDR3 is TGTGCCAGCAGCCACCCCTGGGGCGAAGCGAACACTGAAGCTTTCTTT.

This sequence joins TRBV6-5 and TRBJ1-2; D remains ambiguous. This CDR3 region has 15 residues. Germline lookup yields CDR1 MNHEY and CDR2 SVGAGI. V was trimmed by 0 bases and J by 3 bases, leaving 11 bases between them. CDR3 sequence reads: CASSYSGSADYGYTF. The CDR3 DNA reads TGTGCCAGCAGTTACTCCGGGAGCGCAGACTATGGCTACACCTTC.

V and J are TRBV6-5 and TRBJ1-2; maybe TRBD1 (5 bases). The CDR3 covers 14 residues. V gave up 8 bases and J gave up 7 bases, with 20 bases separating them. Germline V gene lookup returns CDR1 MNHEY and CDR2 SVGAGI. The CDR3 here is CASAWDFLSRGYTF. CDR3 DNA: TGTGCCAGCGCCTGGGACTTTCTTAGCCGTGGCTACACCTTC.

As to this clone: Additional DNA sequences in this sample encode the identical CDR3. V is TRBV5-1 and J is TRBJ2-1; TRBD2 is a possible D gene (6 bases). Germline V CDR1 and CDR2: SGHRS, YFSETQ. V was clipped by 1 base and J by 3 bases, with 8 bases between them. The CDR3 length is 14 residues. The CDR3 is CASSLSGGYNEQFF. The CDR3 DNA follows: TGCGCCAGCAGCTTGTCCGGGGGCTACAATGAGCAGTTCTTC.

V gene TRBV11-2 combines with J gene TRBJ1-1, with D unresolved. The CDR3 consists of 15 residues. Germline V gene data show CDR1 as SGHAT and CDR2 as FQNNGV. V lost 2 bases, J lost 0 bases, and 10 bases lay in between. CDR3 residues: CASSLLAGMNTEAFF. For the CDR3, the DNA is TGTGCCAGCAGCTTATTAGCTGGAATGAACACTGAAGCTTTCTTT.

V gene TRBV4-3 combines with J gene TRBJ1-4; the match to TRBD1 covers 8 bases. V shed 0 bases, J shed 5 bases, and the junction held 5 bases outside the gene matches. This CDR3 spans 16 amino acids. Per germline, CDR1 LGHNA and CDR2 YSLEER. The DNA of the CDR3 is TGCGCCAGCAGCCAAGATTTCCAGGGGGCAAATGAAAAACTGTTTTTT. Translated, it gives CASSQDFQGANEKLFF.

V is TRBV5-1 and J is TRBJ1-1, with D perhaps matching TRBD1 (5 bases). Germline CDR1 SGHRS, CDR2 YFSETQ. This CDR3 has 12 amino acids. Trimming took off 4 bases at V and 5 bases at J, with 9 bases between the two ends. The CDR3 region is CASSKQGTEAFF. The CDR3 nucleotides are TGCGCCAGCAGCAAGCAGGGTACTGAAGCTTTCTTT.

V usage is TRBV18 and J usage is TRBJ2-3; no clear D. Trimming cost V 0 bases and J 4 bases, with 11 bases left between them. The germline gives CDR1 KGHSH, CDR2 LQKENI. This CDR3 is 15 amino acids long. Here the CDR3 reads CASSPPGSMPDTQYF. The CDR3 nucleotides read TGTGCCAGCTCACCACCCGGGTCGATGCCAGATACGCAGTATTTT.

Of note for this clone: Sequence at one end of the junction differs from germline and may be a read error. The CDR3: CASSESGSYNSLLHF. For the CDR3, the DNA is TGTGCCAGCAGTGAATCAGGGTCCTATAATTCACTCCTCCACTTT. The chain recombines TRBV6-1 with TRBJ1-6; D is perhaps TRBD1 (5 bases). Germline lookup yields CDR1 MNHNS and CDR2 SASEGT. The CDR3 is made up of 15 amino acids.

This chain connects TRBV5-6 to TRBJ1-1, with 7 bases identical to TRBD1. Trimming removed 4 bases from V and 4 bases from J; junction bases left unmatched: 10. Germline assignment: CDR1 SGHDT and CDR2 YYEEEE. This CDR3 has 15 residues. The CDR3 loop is CASSLRTGLATEAFF. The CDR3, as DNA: TGTGCCAGCAGCCTCCGGACAGGTTTGGCCACTGAAGCTTTCTTT.

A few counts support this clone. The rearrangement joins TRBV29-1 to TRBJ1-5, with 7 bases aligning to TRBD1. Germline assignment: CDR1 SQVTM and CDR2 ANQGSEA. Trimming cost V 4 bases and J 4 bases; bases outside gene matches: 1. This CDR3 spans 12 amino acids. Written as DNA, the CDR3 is TGCAGCGTTGGACAGGGTAATCAGCCCCAGCATTTT. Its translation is CSVGQGNQPQHF.

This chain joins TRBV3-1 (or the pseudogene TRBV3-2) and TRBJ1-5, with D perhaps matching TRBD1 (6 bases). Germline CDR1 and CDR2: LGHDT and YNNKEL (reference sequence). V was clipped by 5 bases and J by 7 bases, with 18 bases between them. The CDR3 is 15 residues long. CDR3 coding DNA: TGTGCCAGCAGCTTGGACAGTTCGTTTCGGCAGCCCCAGCATTTT. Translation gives CASSLDSSFRQPQHF.

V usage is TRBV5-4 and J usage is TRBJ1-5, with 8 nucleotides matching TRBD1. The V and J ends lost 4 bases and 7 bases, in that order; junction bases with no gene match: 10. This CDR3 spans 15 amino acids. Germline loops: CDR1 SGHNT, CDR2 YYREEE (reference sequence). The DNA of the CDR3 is TGTGCCAGCAGCACCGGACAGGGAACGGGGCAGCCCCAGCATTTT. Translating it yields CASSTGQGTGQPQHF.

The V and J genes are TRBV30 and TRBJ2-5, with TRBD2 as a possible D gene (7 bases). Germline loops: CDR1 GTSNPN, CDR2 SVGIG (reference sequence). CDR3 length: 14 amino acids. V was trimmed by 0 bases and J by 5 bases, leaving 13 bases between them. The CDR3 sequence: CAWSVRGGLETQYF. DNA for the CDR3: TGTGCCTGGAGTGTTAGGGGGGGCCTGGAGACCCAGTACTTC.

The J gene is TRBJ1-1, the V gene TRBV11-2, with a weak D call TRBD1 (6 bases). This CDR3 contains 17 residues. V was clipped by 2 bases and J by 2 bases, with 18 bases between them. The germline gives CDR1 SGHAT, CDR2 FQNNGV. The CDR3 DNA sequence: TGTGCCAGCAGCTTAAAGCGTATGGGGGCCACCAACACTGAAGCTTTCTTT. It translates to CASSLKRMGATNTEAFF.

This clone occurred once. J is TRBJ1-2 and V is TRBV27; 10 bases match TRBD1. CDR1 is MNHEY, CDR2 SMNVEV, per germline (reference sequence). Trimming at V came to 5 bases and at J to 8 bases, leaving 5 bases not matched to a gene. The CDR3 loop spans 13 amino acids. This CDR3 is CASSPGQGLGYTF. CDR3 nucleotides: TGTGCCAGCAGTCCGGGACAGGGGCTCGGCTACACCTTC.

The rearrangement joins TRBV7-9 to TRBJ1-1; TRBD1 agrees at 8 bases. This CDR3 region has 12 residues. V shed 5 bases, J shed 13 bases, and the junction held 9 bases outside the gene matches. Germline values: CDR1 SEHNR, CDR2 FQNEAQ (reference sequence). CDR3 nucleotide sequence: TGTGCCAGCAGCATAAGGACAGGGAGGGGTTTCTTT. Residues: CASSIRTGRGFF. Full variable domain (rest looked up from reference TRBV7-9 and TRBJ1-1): DTGVSQNPRHKITKRGQNVTFRCDPISEHNRLYWYRQTLGQGPEFLTYFQNEAQLEKSRLLSDRFSAERPKGSFSTLEIQRTEQGDSAMYLCASSIRTGRGFFGQGTRLTVV.

CDR3 nucleotide sequence: TGTGCCAGTAGTATTCTATTTAACAGAAACAATGAGCAGTTCTTC. This translates into CASSILFNRNNEQFF. The chain has TRBV19 and TRBJ2-1; D is unclear. Trimming took off 3 bases at V and 5 bases at J, with 14 bases between the two ends. Germline CDR1 LNHDA, CDR2 SQIVND (reference sequence). This CDR3 has 15 residues. The complete variable domain, with remaining parts taken from reference TRBV19 and TRBJ2-1, reads DGGITQSPKYLFRKEGQNVTLSCEQNLNHDAMYWYRQDPGQGLRLIYYSQIVNDFQKGDIAEGYSVSREKKESFPLTVTSAQKNPTAFYLCASSILFNRNNEQFFGPGTRLTVL.

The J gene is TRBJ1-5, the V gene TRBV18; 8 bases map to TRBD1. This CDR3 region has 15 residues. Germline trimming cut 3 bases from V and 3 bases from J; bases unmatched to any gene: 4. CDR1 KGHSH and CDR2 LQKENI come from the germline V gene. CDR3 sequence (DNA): TGTGCCAGCTCACCGGCGGGACAGGCCAATCAGCCCCAGCATTTT. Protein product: CASSPAGQANQPQHF.

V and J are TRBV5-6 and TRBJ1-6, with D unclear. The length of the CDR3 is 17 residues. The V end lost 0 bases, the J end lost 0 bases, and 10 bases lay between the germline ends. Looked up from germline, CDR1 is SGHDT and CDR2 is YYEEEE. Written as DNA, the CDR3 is TGTGCCAGCAGCTTGGAACGATGGAGCTCCTATAATTCACCCCTCCACTTT. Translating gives CASSLERWSSYNSPLHF.

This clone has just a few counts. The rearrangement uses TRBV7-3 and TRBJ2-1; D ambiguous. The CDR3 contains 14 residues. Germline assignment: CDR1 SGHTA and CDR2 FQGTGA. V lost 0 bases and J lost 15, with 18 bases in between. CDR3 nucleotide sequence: TGTGCCAGCAGCTTAACTAGGAATAGCCCCAATCCGTTCTTC. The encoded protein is CASSLTRNSPNPFF.

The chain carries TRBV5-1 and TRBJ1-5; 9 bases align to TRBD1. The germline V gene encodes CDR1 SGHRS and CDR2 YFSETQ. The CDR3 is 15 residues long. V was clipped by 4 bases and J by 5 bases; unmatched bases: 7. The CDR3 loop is CASSPGTGSYQPQHF. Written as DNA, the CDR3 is TGCGCCAGCAGCCCGGGGACAGGGAGCTATCAGCCCCAGCATTTT.

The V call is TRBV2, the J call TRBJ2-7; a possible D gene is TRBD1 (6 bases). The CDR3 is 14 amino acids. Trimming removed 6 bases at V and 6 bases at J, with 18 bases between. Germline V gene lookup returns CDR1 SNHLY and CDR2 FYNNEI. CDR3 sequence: CASSATGILLEQYF. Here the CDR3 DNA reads TGTGCCAGCAGCGCCACAGGGATTTTGCTCGAGCAGTACTTC.

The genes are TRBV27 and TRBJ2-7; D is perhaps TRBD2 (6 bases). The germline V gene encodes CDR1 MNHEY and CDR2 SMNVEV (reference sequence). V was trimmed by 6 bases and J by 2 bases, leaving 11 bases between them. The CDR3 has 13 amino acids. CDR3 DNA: TGTGCCAGCAGACCCACGGGGGCCTACGAGCAGTACTTC. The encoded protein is CASRPTGAYEQYF.